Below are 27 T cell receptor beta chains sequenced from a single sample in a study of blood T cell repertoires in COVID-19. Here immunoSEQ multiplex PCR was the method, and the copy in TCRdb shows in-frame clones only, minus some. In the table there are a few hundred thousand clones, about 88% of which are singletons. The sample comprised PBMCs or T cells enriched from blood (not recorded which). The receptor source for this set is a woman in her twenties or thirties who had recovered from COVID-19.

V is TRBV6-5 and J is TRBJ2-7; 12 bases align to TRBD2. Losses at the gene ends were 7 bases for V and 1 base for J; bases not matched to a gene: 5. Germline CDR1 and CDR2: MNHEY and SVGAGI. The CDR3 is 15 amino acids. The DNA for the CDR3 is TGTGCCAGCACTCCAACTAGCGGGGGGTCCTACGAGCAGTACTTC. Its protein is CASTPTSGGSYEQYF.

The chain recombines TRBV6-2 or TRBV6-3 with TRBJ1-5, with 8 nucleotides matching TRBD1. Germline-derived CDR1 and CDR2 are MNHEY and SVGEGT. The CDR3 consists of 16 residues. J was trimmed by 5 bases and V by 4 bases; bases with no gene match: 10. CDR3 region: CASSSRDRRVDQPQHF. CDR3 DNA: TGTGCCAGCAGTTCTAGGGACAGGAGGGTTGATCAGCCCCAGCATTTT.

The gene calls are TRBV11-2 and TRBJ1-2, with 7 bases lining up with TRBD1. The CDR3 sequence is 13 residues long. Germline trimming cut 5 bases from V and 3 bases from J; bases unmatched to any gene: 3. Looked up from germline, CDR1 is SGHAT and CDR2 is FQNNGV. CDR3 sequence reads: CASSPRGDYGYTF. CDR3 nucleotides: TGTGCCAGCAGCCCCAGGGGGGACTATGGCTACACCTTC.

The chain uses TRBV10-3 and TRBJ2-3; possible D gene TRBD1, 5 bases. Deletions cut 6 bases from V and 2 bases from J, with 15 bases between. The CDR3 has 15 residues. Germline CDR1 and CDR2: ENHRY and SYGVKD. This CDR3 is CAISAPGRATDTQYF. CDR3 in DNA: TGTGCCATCAGCGCCCCTGGCAGGGCCACAGATACGCAGTATTTT.

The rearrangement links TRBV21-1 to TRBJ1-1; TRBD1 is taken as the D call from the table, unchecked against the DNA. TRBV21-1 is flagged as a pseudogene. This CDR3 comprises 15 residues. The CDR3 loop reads CASSKAGQGSAEAFF. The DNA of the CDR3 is TGTGCCAGCAGCAAAGCGGGACAGGGATCGGCTGAAGCTTTCTTT.

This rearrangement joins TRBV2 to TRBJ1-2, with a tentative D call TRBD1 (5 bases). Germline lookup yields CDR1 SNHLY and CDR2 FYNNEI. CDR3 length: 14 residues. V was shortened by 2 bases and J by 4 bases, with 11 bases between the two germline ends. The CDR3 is CASSERQGSYGYTF. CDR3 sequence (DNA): TGTGCCAGCAGTGAAAGGCAGGGAAGCTATGGCTACACCTTC.

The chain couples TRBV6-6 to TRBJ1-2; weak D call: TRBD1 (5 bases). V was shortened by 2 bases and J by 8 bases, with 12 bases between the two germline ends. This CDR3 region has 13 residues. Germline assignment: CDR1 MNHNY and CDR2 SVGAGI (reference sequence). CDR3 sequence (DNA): TGTGCCAGCAGTTACGGGACCGCGGGAGGCTACACCTTC. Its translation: CASSYGTAGGYTF.

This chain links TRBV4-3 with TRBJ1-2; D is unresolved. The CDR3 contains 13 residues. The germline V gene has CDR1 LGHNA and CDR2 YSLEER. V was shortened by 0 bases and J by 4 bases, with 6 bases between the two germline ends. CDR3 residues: CASSQERAYGYTF. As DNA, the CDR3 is TGCGCCAGCAGCCAAGAAAGAGCCTATGGCTACACCTTC.

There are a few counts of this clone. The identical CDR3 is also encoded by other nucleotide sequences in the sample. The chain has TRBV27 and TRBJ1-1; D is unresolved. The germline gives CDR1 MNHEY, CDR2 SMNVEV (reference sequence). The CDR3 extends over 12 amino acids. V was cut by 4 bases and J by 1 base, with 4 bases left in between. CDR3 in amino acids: CASSSGNTEAFF. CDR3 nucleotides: TGTGCCAGCAGTTCCGGGAACACTGAAGCTTTCTTT.

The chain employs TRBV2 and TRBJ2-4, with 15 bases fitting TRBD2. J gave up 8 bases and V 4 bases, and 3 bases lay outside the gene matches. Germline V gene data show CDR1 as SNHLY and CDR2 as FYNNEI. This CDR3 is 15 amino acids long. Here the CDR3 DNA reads TGTGCCAGCAGTGGGACTAGCGGGGGGGCATACATTCAGTACTTC. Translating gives CASSGTSGGAYIQYF.

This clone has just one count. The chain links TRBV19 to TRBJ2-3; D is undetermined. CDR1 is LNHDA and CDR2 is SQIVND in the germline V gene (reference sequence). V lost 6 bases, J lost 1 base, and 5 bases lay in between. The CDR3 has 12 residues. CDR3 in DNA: TGTGCCAGTAGACCGGGCACAGATACGCAGTATTTT. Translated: CASRPGTDTQYF.

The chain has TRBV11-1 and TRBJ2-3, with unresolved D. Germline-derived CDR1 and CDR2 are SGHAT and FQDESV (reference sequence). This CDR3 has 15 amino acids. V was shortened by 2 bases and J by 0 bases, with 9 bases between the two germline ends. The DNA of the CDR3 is TGTGCCAGCAGCTTAAGCCAGGCAAGCACAGATACGCAGTATTTT. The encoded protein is CASSLSQASTDTQYF. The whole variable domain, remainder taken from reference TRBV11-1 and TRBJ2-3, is EAEVAQSPRYKITEKSQAVAFWCDPISGHATLYWYRQILGQGPELLVQFQDESVVDDSQLPKDRFSAERLKGVDSTLKIQPAELGDSAMYLCASSLSQASTDTQYFGPGTRLTVL.

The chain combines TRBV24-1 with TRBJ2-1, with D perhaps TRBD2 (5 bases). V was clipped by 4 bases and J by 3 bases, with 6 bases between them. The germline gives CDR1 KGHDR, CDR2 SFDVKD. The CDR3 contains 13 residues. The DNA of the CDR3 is TGTGCCACCAGTGAAGGGAGCTACAATGAGCAGTTCTTC. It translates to CATSEGSYNEQFF.

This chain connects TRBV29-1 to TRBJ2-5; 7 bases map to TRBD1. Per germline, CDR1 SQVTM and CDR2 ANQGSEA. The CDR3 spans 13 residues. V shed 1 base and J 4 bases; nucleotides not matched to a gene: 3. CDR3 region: CSVEVAGGETQYF. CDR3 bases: TGCAGCGTTGAAGTGGCAGGGGGAGAGACCCAGTACTTC. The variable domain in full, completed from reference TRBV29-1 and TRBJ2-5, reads SAVISQKPSRDICQRGTSLTIQCQVDSQVTMMFWYRQQPGQSLTLIATANQGSEATYESGFVIDKFPISRPNLTFSTLTVSNMSPEDSSIYLCSVEVAGGETQYFGPGTRLLVL.

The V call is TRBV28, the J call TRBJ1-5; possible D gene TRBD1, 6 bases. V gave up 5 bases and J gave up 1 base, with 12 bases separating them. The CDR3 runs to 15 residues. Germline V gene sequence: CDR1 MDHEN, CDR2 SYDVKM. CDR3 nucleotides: TGTGCCAGCAGTCGCCTCGGGACAAGCAATCAGCCCCAGCATTTT. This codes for CASSRLGTSNQPQHF.

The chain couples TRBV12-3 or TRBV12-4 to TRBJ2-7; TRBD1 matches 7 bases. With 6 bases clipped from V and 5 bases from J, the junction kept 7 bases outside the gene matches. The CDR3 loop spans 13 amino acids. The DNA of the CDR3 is TGTGCCAGCAGGCGACAGGGCACAGACGAGCAGTACTTC. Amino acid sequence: CASRRQGTDEQYF.

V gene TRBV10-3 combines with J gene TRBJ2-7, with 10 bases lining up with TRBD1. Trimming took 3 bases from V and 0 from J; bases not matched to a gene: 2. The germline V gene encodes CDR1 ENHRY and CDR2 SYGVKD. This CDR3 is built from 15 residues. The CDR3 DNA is TGTGCCATCAGTGAAGGGACAGGGGACTCCTACGAGCAGTACTTC. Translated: CAISEGTGDSYEQYF.

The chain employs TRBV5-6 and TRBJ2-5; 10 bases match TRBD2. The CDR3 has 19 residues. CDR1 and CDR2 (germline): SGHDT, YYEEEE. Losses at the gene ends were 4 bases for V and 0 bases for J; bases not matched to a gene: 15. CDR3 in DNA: TGTGCCAGCAGCCCCCTCCGGGGTAGCGGGGGGCCCAACCAAGAGACCCAGTACTTC. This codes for CASSPLRGSGGPNQETQYF.

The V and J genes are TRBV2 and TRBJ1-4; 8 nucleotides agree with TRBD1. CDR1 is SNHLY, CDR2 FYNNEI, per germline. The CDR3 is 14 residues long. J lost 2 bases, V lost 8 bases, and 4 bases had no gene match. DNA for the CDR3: TGTGCCAGCTTCCGGACAGGGACTAATGAAAAACTGTTTTTT. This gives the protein CASFRTGTNEKLFF.

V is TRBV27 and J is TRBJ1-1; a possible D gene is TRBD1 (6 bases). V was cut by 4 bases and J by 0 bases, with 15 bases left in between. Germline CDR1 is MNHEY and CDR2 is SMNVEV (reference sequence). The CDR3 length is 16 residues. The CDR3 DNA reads TGTGCCAGCAGTTCCCTCGCGGGGGCCATGAACACTGAAGCTTTCTTT. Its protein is CASSSLAGAMNTEAFF.

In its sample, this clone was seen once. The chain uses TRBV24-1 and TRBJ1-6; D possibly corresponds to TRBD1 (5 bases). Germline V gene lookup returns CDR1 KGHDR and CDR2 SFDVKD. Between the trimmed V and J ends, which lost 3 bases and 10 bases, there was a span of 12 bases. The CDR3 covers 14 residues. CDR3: CATSDPGLSSPLHF. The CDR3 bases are TGTGCCACCAGTGATCCGGGACTGAGCTCACCCCTCCACTTT.

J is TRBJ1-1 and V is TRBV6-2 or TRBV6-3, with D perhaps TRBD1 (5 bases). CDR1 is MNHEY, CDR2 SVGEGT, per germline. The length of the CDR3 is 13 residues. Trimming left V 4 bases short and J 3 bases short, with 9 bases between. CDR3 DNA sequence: TGTGCCAGCAGTTCGGACACCTACACTGAAGCTTTCTTT. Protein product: CASSSDTYTEAFF.

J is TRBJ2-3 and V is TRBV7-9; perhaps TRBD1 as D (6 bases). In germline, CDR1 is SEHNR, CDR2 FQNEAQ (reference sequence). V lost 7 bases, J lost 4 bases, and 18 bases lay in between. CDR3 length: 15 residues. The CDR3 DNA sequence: TGTGCCAGCATTCGTACCGGGACACTTGCAGATACGCAGTATTTT. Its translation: CASIRTGTLADTQYF.

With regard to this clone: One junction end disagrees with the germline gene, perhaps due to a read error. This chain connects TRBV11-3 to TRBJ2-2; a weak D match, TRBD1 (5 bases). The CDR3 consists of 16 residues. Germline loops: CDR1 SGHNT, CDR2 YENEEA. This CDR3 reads CASSLESGSNTGELFF. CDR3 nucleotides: TGTGCCAGCAGCCTAGAATCAGGGTCCAACACCGGGGAGCTGTTTTTT.

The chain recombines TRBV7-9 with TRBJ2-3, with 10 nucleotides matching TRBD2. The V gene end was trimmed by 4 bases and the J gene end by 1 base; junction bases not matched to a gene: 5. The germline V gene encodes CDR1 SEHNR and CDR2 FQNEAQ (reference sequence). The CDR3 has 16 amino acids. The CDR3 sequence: CASSSLAGAGTDTQYF. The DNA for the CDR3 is TGTGCCAGCAGCTCTCTAGCGGGGGCTGGCACAGATACGCAGTATTTT.

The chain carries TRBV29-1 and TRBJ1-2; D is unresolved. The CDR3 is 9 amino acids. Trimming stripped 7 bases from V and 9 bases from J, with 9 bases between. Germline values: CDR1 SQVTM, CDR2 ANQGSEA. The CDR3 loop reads CSAEDSYTF. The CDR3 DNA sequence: TGCAGCGCCGAGGATAGCTACACCTTC.

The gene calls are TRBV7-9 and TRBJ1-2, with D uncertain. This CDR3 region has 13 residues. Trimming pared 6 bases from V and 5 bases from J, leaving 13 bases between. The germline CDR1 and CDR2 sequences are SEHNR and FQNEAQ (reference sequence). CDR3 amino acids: CASRSAEQYGYTF. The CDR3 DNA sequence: TGTGCCAGCAGGTCCGCAGAACAGTATGGCTACACCTTC.